The rows below give T cell receptor beta chains drawn from one sample of a study of cytomegalovirus exposure and HLA in healthy donors. The data were produced by immunoSEQ multiplex PCR, yet TCRdb's version contains in-frame clones alone and is incomplete. The sample includes some 110,000 clones, 60% to 80% of them seen just once. Sequencing was performed on PBMCs. Receptors were obtained from a man aged 50 to 60 in good health and CMV-seropositive. CDR3s include the opening cysteine and the closing phenylalanine or tryptophan. The order of the fields is J gene, V gene, clone size, D gene, CDR3 DNA, CDR3 protein. The D gene is left open where the match is weak. Expanded clones are given a class, and other clones once, few, many or no size at all.

>TRBJ1-2|TRBV19|NA|TRBD1
TGTGCCAGTAGTTCCCCCGCCGGGACAGGTAACTATGGCTACACCTTC
CASSSPAGTGNYGYTF
>TRBJ1-5|TRBV18|NA|NA
TGTGCCAGCTCACCAGGCGGCGATCAGCCCCAGCATTTT
CASSPGGDQPQHF
>TRBJ1-4|TRBV7-2|few|NA
TGTGCCAGCAGCTTGCACGGTGAAAAACTGTTTTTT
CASSLHGEKLFF
>TRBJ1-6|TRBV6-1|NA|TRBD1
TGTGCCAGCCGGGGGACAGCCGATAATTCACCCCTCCACTTT
CASRGTADNSPLHF
>TRBJ1-1|TRBV5-1|few|NA
TGCGCCAGCAGCTTCAGGGGTAACACTGAAGCTTTCTTT
CASSFRGNTEAFF
>TRBJ2-5|TRBV27|once|NA
TGTGCCAGCAGTGGTCAGGGAATCCAGGTCCAGTACTTC
CASSGQGIQVQYF
>TRBJ1-4|TRBV7-7|NA|TRBD1
TGTGCCAGCAGCCCCGACAGGGGTGAAAAACTGTTTTTT
CASSPDRGEKLFF
>TRBJ1-1|TRBV4-2|NA|NA
TGTGCCAGCAGCCAAGAGGGCTCTGAAGCTTTCTTT
CASSQEGSEAFF
>TRBJ2-3|TRBV5-1|NA|TRBD1
TGCGCCAGCAGCTTGGGACAGGGGGGTCTTGATACGCAGTATTTT
CASSLGQGGLDTQYF
>TRBJ1-1|TRBV10-2|NA|NA
TGCGCCAGCAGTGATCGAGGCGAAGCTTTCTTT
CASSDRGEAFF
>TRBJ2-4|TRBV15|NA|NA
TGTGCCACCAGCATTCAGGCTGACATTCAGTACTTC
CATSIQADIQYF
>TRBJ2-7|TRBV10-2|once|NA
TGCGCCACCGGGCGACAGGAAGGATACGAGCAGTACTTC
CATGRQEGYEQYF
>TRBJ2-5|TRBV27|NA|TRBD1
TGTGCCAGCAGCCCCGACAGGGGTGAGACCCAGTACTTC
CASSPDRGETQYF
>TRBJ2-2|TRBV28|NA|TRBD1
TGTGCCAGCAGCCCAACTGGGACAGGGGACACCGGGGAGCTGTTTTTT
CASSPTGTGDTGELFF
>TRBJ1-6|TRBV5-5|NA|NA
TGTGCCAGCAGCCTCTCACAGGGTTCACCCCTCCACTTT
CASSLSQGSPLHF
>TRBJ1-1|TRBV6-5|NA|TRBD1
TGTGCCAGCAGTCAGGACAGGGGGTTGAAAGCTTTCTTT
CASSQDRGLKAFF
>TRBJ2-7|TRBV11-2|few|NA
TGTGCCAGCAGCTTAGACGGTCTTACCTACGAGCAGTACTTC
CASSLDGLTYEQYF
>TRBJ2-2|TRBV5-1|once|NA
TGCGCCAGCAGCTTGGAGTGGGCGACCGGGGAGCTGTTTTTT
CASSLEWATGELFF
>TRBJ2-1|TRBV29-1|NA|NA
TGCAGCGTTGATGAAGGGAGCTCCTACAATGAGCAGTTCTTC
CSVDEGSSYNEQFF
>TRBJ2-3|TRBV2|once|NA
TGTGCCAGCAAAGAGAGCACAGATACGCAGTATTTT
CASKESTDTQYF
>TRBJ1-2|TRBV5-1|NA|NA
TGCGCCAGCAGTTACGACACAGGGCACTATGGCTACACCTTC
CASSYDTGHYGYTF
>TRBJ2-7|TRBV9|once|NA
TGTGCCAGCAGCGTCTCCTCAGGAGGTGGGTCGTACTCCTACGAGCAGTACTTC
CASSVSSGGGSYSYEQYF
>TRBJ2-2|TRBV4-2|few|NA
TGTGCCAGCAGCCAAGATTTACTCCCTTCCCTCACCGGGGAGCTGTTTTTT
CASSQDLLPSLTGELFF
>TRBJ1-2|TRBV2|few|NA
TGTGCCAGCAGTGACAGTCCTCTCTATGGCTACACCTTC
CASSDSPLYGYTF
>TRBJ2-1|TRBV5-4|NA|NA
TGTGCCAGCAGCTACGTTTCATCGCGGAACAATGAGCAGTTCTTC
CASSYVSSRNNEQFF
>TRBJ2-7|TRBV29-1|NA|NA
TGCAGCGCAGGGCAGGCCGGCGAGCAGTACTTC
CSAGQAGEQYF
>TRBJ1-5|TRBV28|NA|NA
TGTGCCAGCAACCTCTCACAGGGTGGTAACCAGCCCCAGCATTTT
CASNLSQGGNQPQHF
>TRBJ1-1|TRBV6-1|NA|TRBD1
TGTGCCAGCAGGACAGGGGTAAACACTGAAGCTTTCTTT
CASRTGVNTEAFF
>TRBJ1-1|TRBV5-1|NA|NA
TGCGCCAGCAGACAGCCGAACACTGAAGCTTTCTTT
CASRQPNTEAFF
>TRBJ1-1|TRBV11-2|once|TRBD1
TGTGCCAGCGCCCAGGGGGTCGACACTGAAGCTTTCTTT
CASAQGVDTEAFF
>TRBJ2-1|TRBV7-8|NA|NA
TGTGCCAGCAGCACGATGACTCGGCGGGGAAATGAGCAGTTCTTC
CASSTMTRRGNEQFF
>TRBJ2-7|TRBV7-9|NA|NA
TGTGCCAGCAGCTCCAGTTCCCACGAGCAGTACTTC
CASSSSSHEQYF
>TRBJ1-2|TRBV7-9|once|NA
TGTGCCAGCAGCTTAGCTGTGCAGGTTCGGGGCTACACCTTC
CASSLAVQVRGYTF
>TRBJ2-7|TRBV4-3|NA|TRBD1
TGCGCCAGCAGCCAAGATCTTGGACAGGGGGCTTATAGCTACGAGCAGTACTTC
CASSQDLGQGAYSYEQYF
>TRBJ2-1|TRBV4-1|NA|TRBD2
TGCGCCAGCAGCCGAGCTAGCGGGGGGGTCTACAATGAGCAGTTCTTC
CASSRASGGVYNEQFF
>TRBJ2-1|TRBV10-1|few|NA
TGCGCCAGCAGCTTTACTGACAGAGAGCAGTTCTTC
CASSFTDREQFF
>TRBJ1-3|TRBV6-5|NA|NA
TGTGCCAGCAGTTACTCTGGGCACCCAACTGGAAACACCATATATTTT
CASSYSGHPTGNTIYF
>TRBJ1-2|TRBV5-1|NA|NA
TGCGCCAGCAGCTTGGCACCAGGGGTTTATGGCTACACCTTC
CASSLAPGVYGYTF
>TRBJ2-3|TRBV2|NA|TRBD2
TGTGCCAGCGTCGGGACTAGGACAGATACGCAGTATTTT
CASVGTRTDTQYF
>TRBJ2-4|TRBV6-6|NA|NA
TGTGCCAGCAGTTCAACTGCGAACGGGGACATTCAGTACTTC
CASSSTANGDIQYF
>TRBJ1-4|TRBV7-9|NA|TRBD1
TGTGCCAGCAGCCCCATGGACAGGGTTAATGAAAAACTGTTTTTT
CASSPMDRVNEKLFF
>TRBJ1-4|TRBV5-1|NA|TRBD1
TGCGCCAGCAGCCCCGAGATACTGGGACAGCGCGCAACTAATGAAAAACTGTTTTTT
CASSPEILGQRATNEKLFF
>TRBJ1-6|TRBV7-8|NA|NA
TGTGCCAGCAGCGTCAGGGGCGGCGGCCGAAATTCACCCCTCCACTTT
CASSVRGGGRNSPLHF
>TRBJ1-1|TRBV2|NA|NA
TGTGCCAGCAGTCCCAACAGGGAGGGCACTGAAGCTTTCTTT
CASSPNREGTEAFF
>TRBJ1-1|TRBV2|NA|NA
TGTGCCAGCAGTGCCAGGGATTGGGGGGCTGAAGCTTTCTTT
CASSARDWGAEAFF
>TRBJ2-3|TRBV4-2|NA|NA
TGTGCCAGCAGCCAAGATTTCGGGGGAGGAAGCACAGATACGCAGTATTTT
CASSQDFGGGSTDTQYF
>TRBJ2-3|TRBV19|many|TRBD1
TGTGCCAGTAGCAACGGACAGGGTACAGATACGCAGTATTTT
CASSNGQGTDTQYF
>TRBJ2-7|TRBV7-9|few|TRBD2
TGTGCCGCAGGGACTAGCGGTGCCTACGAGCAGTACTTC
CAAGTSGAYEQYF
>TRBJ2-7|TRBV6-1|NA|NA
TGTGCCAGCAAGGCGGACAGTTCCTACGAGCAGTACTTC
CASKADSSYEQYF
>TRBJ2-2|TRBV7-6|NA|NA
TGTGCCAGCAGCCCTCTCTTGGCGGAAAATCCCGGGGAGCTGTTTTTT
CASSPLLAENPGELFF
>TRBJ2-1|TRBV7-9|NA|TRBD2
TGTGCCAGCAGGACTAGCGGGAGGGGGTCCTACAATGAGCAGTTCTTC
CASRTSGRGSYNEQFF
>TRBJ2-1|TRBV7-9|NA|NA
NA
CASSFLWGEGSYNEQFF
>TRBJ2-2|TRBV10-2|once|NA
TGCGCCAGCAGTATAGAATTGAACACCGGGGAGCTGTTTTTT
CASSIELNTGELFF
>TRBJ2-7|TRBV5-1|NA|NA
TGCGCCAGCAGCAATTCTCCGGGTTCGCACGAGCAGTACTTC
CASSNSPGSHEQYF
>TRBJ1-1|TRBV2|NA|TRBD1
TGTGCCAGCAGTGAAGGGACAGGGGGCGTGAACACTGAAGCTTTCTTT
CASSEGTGGVNTEAFF
>TRBJ1-5|TRBV19|NA|NA
TGTGCCAGTAGTAAATCGCTCCTTAACTTCAATCAGCCCCAGCATTTT
CASSKSLLNFNQPQHF
>TRBJ2-7|TRBV18|NA|TRBD1
TGTGCCAGCTCACAGGGACAGATAGGCACCTACGAGCAGTACTTC
CASSQGQIGTYEQYF